Listed below are T cell receptor beta chains from one sample, sequenced in a study of T cells expressing NK-cell markers. For each CDR3 protein, TCRdb gives one entry from its re-call of the 5' RACE reads, without DNA. Its clone listing holds 150,000 to 170,000 distinct CDR3 sequences. Sequencing input: blood T cells: a sorted CD56 or NKG2C T cell subset, CD4+ or CD8+ T cells, or bulk PBMC T cells (not recorded which). The receptors originated from a woman aged 50 to 65 in good health. CDR3s include the opening cysteine and the closing phenylalanine or tryptophan.

j_gene: TRBJ2-7; v_gene: TRBV7-9; CDR3aa: CASSLASGSSYEQYF
j_gene: TRBJ2-3; v_gene: TRBV7-9; CDR3aa: CASSRPLGGSQYF
j_gene: TRBJ2-5; v_gene: TRBV11-2; CDR3aa: CASSRWLGPVETQYF
j_gene: TRBJ2-1; v_gene: TRBV20-1; CDR3aa: CSAEGLGLAGLYNEQFF
j_gene: TRBJ1-5; v_gene: TRBV7-8; CDR3aa: CASSTGGREQPQHF
j_gene: TRBJ2-7; v_gene: TRBV27; CDR3aa: CASSLGGGISYEQYF
j_gene: TRBJ1-1; v_gene: TRBV29-1; CDR3aa: CSTGPGNTEAFF
j_gene: TRBJ2-1; v_gene: TRBV12-5; CDR3aa: CASGFRAGGPIHEQFF
j_gene: TRBJ2-7; v_gene: TRBV6-1; CDR3aa: CASRNGLAVSYEQYF
j_gene: TRBJ1-1; v_gene: TRBV12-3/TRBV12-4; CDR3aa: CASSSSTGGNTEAFF
j_gene: TRBJ2-1; v_gene: TRBV13; CDR3aa: CASSLGGTGDNEQFF
j_gene: TRBJ2-7; v_gene: TRBV16; CDR3aa: CASSLPGRTYEQYF
j_gene: TRBJ2-3; v_gene: TRBV6-4; CDR3aa: CASSPGLEADTQYF
j_gene: TRBJ2-1; v_gene: TRBV6-2/TRBV6-3; CDR3aa: CASTKREFNEQFF
j_gene: TRBJ2-1; v_gene: TRBV5-8; CDR3aa: CASSRSRTSSYNEQFF
j_gene: TRBJ2-3; v_gene: TRBV12-3/TRBV12-4; CDR3aa: CASSLVQILVSSTDTQYF
j_gene: TRBJ2-7; v_gene: TRBV6-1; CDR3aa: CASSVTGTYEQYF
j_gene: TRBJ1-5; v_gene: TRBV4-1; CDR3aa: CASSQVTYSNQPQHF
j_gene: TRBJ2-3; v_gene: TRBV19; CDR3aa: CASSIGWDTQYF
j_gene: TRBJ2-7; v_gene: TRBV4-1; CDR3aa: CASSQGTGGDEQYF
j_gene: TRBJ2-7; v_gene: TRBV4-1; CDR3aa: CASSQERGLSYEQYF
j_gene: TRBJ1-1; v_gene: TRBV6-6; CDR3aa: CAVTPRDRATEAFF
j_gene: TRBJ2-2; v_gene: TRBV11-1; CDR3aa: CASSLEGYRLEYSGELFF
j_gene: TRBJ2-7; v_gene: TRBV19; CDR3aa: CASSMGSSYEQYF
j_gene: TRBJ2-3; v_gene: TRBV2; CDR3aa: CASSRLAGVDTQYF
j_gene: TRBJ2-1; v_gene: TRBV7-2; CDR3aa: CASSLVAGGLNEQFF
j_gene: TRBJ1-6; v_gene: TRBV4-1; CDR3aa: CASSHTLNSPLHF
j_gene: TRBJ2-2; v_gene: TRBV6-1; CDR3aa: CASRAGHYTGELFF
j_gene: TRBJ2-1; v_gene: TRBV6-5; CDR3aa: CARGPGTGETNEQFF
j_gene: TRBJ1-4; v_gene: TRBV3-1; CDR3aa: CASSQDRLAKGTNENLFF
j_gene: TRBJ2-3; v_gene: TRBV7-8; CDR3aa: CASSHGMWQRDLSDTQYF
j_gene: TRBJ2-2; v_gene: TRBV7-7; CDR3aa: CASETSGTGELFF
j_gene: TRBJ1-1; v_gene: TRBV27; CDR3aa: CASSLQGGGVEAFF
j_gene: TRBJ2-6; v_gene: TRBV28; CDR3aa: CASKTPTALDNVLTF
j_gene: TRBJ2-3; v_gene: TRBV10-3; CDR3aa: CAIRVQDATGTQYF
j_gene: TRBJ2-7; v_gene: TRBV19; CDR3aa: CASSSDPSYEQYF